Below, one T cell receptor beta chain is given with its context. Its antigen is unknown. These data are taken from a study of cytomegalovirus exposure and HLA in healthy donors. Study-wide background: Prior work identified some 120 million unique TCR beta sequences in about 179 million T cells. General study points: Prediction of most subjects' HLA-A and HLA-B alleles by TCR beta sequences was reportedly accurate. A previous analysis found most TCR beta V segments productive roughly 90% or roughly 30% of the time.

PCR used 60 Vbeta primers and 13 Jbeta primers. Assay used: immunoSEQ multiplex PCR; TCRdb lists only in-frame clones, some missing. This sample yields some 170,000 clones, of which 80% to 90% are seen a single time; around 7.7% belongs to the top ten. Germline CDR1 and CDR2: MDHEN and SYDVKM. Trimming stripped 10 bases from V and 5 bases from J, with 9 bases between. The CDR3 totals 10 residues. The source is a woman in her 30s in good health and CMV-seropositive. Sequenced input: PBMCs. J is TRBJ2-7 and V is TRBV28; D unclear. The CDR3 bases are TGTGCCACCAAGACTCACGAGCAGTACTTC. It yields the protein CATKTHEQYF.